This T cell receptor beta chain was recorded in a study of tumor and adjacent non-tumor tissue in lung cancer. Study as a whole: Aged about 30 to 76 years, patients included nine to ten men and 4 to 6 women with stage I to III disease. Study outcomes and limitations: Normal lung showed higher cumulative top 100 clone frequency than tumor. TCR diversity was significantly greater in tumor than normal lung tissue.

CDR3 length equals 15 residues. CDR1 MNHNY and CDR2 SVGAGI come from the germline V gene (reference sequence). A modified ARM-PCR protocol with three rounds of nested PCR amplified TCRbeta. Via MiXCR, TCRdb re-called the multiplex PCR reads, giving one row per CDR3 protein. The sample shows 65,000 to 90,000 distinct CDR3 sequences, about two thirds of them seen only once. RNA was extracted from bulk tissue without any cell sorting. Chemotherapy-naive patients with new lung cancer underwent thoracic surgery in China, August–late 2014. To note about this clonotype: Its target is not known. One end of the junction is discordant with germline, which a read error may explain.

Sequenced material: lung tumor tissue. V and J are TRBV6-6 and TRBJ2-7; the match to TRBD2 covers 8 bases. The clonotype originates from a woman between 65 and 79 years old with non-small cell lung cancer. The CDR3 reads CVSSYPAGVSYEQYF. The CDR3 coding sequence is TGTGTCAGCAGTTACCCAGCGGGAGTCTCCTACGAGCAATACTTC.